This TCR beta chain emerged from a study of shared clonotypes between healthy human individuals. Terminally differentiated effector memory CD45RA+ cells were left out of the naive CD8 fraction, which was CD45RO-negative and positively selected for CCR7. CDR1 is SGDLS and CDR2 is YYNGEE in the germline V gene. The CDR3 has 16 amino acids. V lost 3 bases, J lost 9 bases, and 13 bases stayed unmatched. The table came from immunoSEQ multiplex PCR; TCRdb's copy has only in-frame clones and leaves some out. The table shows 550,000 to 650,000 clones, with approximately 96% occurring only once. Sequenced: naive CD8+ T cells sorted from blood. The chain uses TRBV9 and TRBJ2-1; TRBD2 matches 9 bases. This receptor was obtained from a woman aged 30 to 39 in good health. CDR3 sequence reads: CASSAPRAGGLREQFF. As DNA, the CDR3 is TGTGCCAGCAGCGCCCCGAGAGCGGGAGGTCTGCGTGAGCAGTTCTTC.